These T cell receptor beta chains were read from a single sample in a study of cytomegalovirus exposure and HLA in healthy donors. Assay used: immunoSEQ multiplex PCR; TCRdb lists only in-frame clones, some missing. The sample has 150,000 to 200,000 clones; approximately 85% are singletons. Sequencing was done on a sample of PBMCs. All receptors come from a woman aged 45-65 years in good health and CMV-seronegative. Each CDR3 is given with its conserved first and last residue. Each record gives: clone size, J gene, V gene, D gene, CDR3 DNA, CDR3 protein. A D gene is named only where the DNA matches it firmly. Size tells how often a clone was seen (once, few, many) or the class of an expanded clone, and some rows leave it out.

NA | TRBJ2-3 | TRBV7-2 | TRBD2 | TGTGCCAGCAGCTCTGGACTAGCGGGGGGCACAGATACGCAGTATTTT | CASSSGLAGGTDTQYF
once | TRBJ1-2 | TRBV5-1 | TRBD1 | TGCGCCAGCAGCTTGGCCGGGACAGGGAGTTGGAACTATGGCTACACCTTC | CASSLAGTGSWNYGYTF
NA | TRBJ2-1 | TRBV11-2 | NA | TGTGCCAGCAGCTTAGCACTAGCCCTTAACTCCTACAATGAGCAGTTCTTC | CASSLALALNSYNEQFF
NA | TRBJ1-3 | TRBV6-5 | NA | TGTGCCAGCAGTCCAGGATGGACAGATGGAAACACCATATATTTT | CASSPGWTDGNTIYF
NA | TRBJ2-7 | TRBV6-5 | NA | TGTGCCAGCAGTTACACCCAACAGGGCTACGAGCAGTACTTC | CASSYTQQGYEQYF
NA | TRBJ2-1 | TRBV5-1 | TRBD2 | TGCGCCAGTTCTAGCGGGACCGCCGGGGCATACAATGAGCAGTTCTTC | CASSSGTAGAYNEQFF
NA | TRBJ2-1 | TRBV28 | NA | TGTGCCAGCACCCCGGGTCGTCACAATGAGCAGTTCTTC | CASTPGRHNEQFF
NA | TRBJ2-3 | TRBV7-6 | NA | TGTGCCAGCAGCTTAGGGGTACTAGGAGGTGGGGCAGATACGCAGTATTTT | CASSLGVLGGGADTQYF
NA | TRBJ2-3 | TRBV7-2 | NA | TGTGCCAGCAGCCGTAGCTTCTACACAGATACGCAGTATTTT | CASSRSFYTDTQYF
NA | TRBJ2-2 | TRBV7-9 | NA | TGTGCCAGCAGCCTACCTCAACCCGGGGAGCTGTTTTTT | CASSLPQPGELFF
NA | TRBJ2-2 | TRBV11-2 | TRBD2 | TGTGCCAGCAGATCTAGCGGCTCGAACACCGGGGAGCTGTTTTTT | CASRSSGSNTGELFF
NA | TRBJ1-2 | TRBV11-2 | TRBD1 | TGTGCCAGCAGCTTAGCACCCACAGGGGCTGGCTATGGCTACACCTTC | CASSLAPTGAGYGYTF
NA | TRBJ2-5 | TRBV5-1 | TRBD1 | TGCGCCAGCCGAGATGGGACAGCCCAAGAGACCCAGTACTTC | CASRDGTAQETQYF
NA | TRBJ1-2 | TRBV19 | TRBD1 | TGTGCCAGTAGTATCCCGAAGGGACAGGGAACCTATGGCTACACCTTC | CASSIPKGQGTYGYTF
once | TRBJ2-1 | TRBV11-2 | NA | TGTGCCAGCAGCTTATGGCTTGACAATGAGCAGTTCTTC | CASSLWLDNEQFF
NA | TRBJ2-2 | TRBV6-1 | TRBD2 | TGTGCCAGCAGTGGTAGCGGGAGGGCCACGGTCGGGGAGCTGTTTTTT | CASSGSGRATVGELFF
NA | TRBJ2-3 | TRBV6-5 | NA | TGTGCCAGCACCCGGCAGGGTGTATCAGATACGCAGTATTTT | CASTRQGVSDTQYF
NA | TRBJ2-7 | TRBV18 | NA | TGTGCCAGCTCACCAAACGTAGGGCAGGGGTCCTACGAGCAGTACTTC | CASSPNVGQGSYEQYF
NA | TRBJ2-3 | TRBV30 | NA | TGTGCCTGGAGTCCGCCACAGAGCACAGATACGCAGTATTTT | CAWSPPQSTDTQYF
NA | TRBJ2-7 | TRBV21-1 | NA | TGTGCCAGCAGCAGCAGGACAGGGGAGTACGAGCAGTACTTC | CASSSRTGEYEQYF
NA | TRBJ2-3 | TRBV18 | NA | TGTGCCAGCTCATCCGCGATCGGTACCTCTATCACAGATACGCAGTATTTT | CASSSAIGTSITDTQYF
NA | TRBJ2-7 | TRBV19 | TRBD1 | TGTGCCAGTACCCCCGGGACAGGGTCCTACGAGCAGTACTTC | CASTPGTGSYEQYF
few | TRBJ1-2 | TRBV30 | TRBD1 | TGTGCCTGGACCGGGACAGTGAGGGGCTATGGCTACACCTTC | CAWTGTVRGYGYTF
NA | TRBJ1-3 | TRBV7-2 | NA | TGTGCCAGCAGTTATTACAGGGAGAGCTCTGGAAACACCATATATTTT | CASSYYRESSGNTIYF
NA | TRBJ2-1 | TRBV10-1 | TRBD2 | TGCGCCACCTACTGGGCTAGCGGGAGGGCCTACTCCTACAATGAGCAGTTCTTC | CATYWASGRAYSYNEQFF
NA | TRBJ2-2 | TRBV11-3 | NA | TGTGCCAGCAGCCCCTATGAGGGAGAGAACACCGGGGAGCTGTTTTTT | CASSPYEGENTGELFF
NA | TRBJ1-2 | TRBV28 | TRBD1 | TGTGCCAGCAGTATTGACAGGGGTAACTATGGCTACACCTTC | CASSIDRGNYGYTF
NA | TRBJ1-5 | TRBV10-2 | TRBD1 | TGCGCCAGCAGTGAGAACAGGGGCCGCCCGACAGAGCCCCAGCATTTT | CASSENRGRPTEPQHF